These 2 T cell receptor beta chains share one sample of origin, sequenced in a study of CD8 T cells in Susac syndrome. Reverse transcription of 0.5 to 1 ug RNA was performed with random hexamers. TCRdb re-called the immunoSEQ multiplex PCR reads with MiXCR, one entry per CDR3 protein. The sample lists some 150,000 distinct CDR3 sequences, about 94% seen once, with 0.21% in the top ten. Sequenced sample: CD8+ T cells from PBMCs. The receptors here all came from a human donor with multiple sclerosis.

J is TRBJ1-1 and V is TRBV29-1, with a tentative D call TRBD1 (5 bases). CDR1 SQVTM and CDR2 ANQGSEA come from the germline V gene. V was clipped by 4 bases and J by 4 bases, with 13 bases between them. This CDR3 contains 13 residues. CDR3 amino acids: CSVAISGTTEAFF. CDR3 sequence (DNA): TGCAGCGTTGCTATCAGTGGGACCACTGAAGCTTTCTTT.

This chain uses TRBV9 with TRBJ2-1; D may be TRBD1 or TRBD2 (5 bases each). Germline lookup yields CDR1 SGDLS and CDR2 YYNGEE. The CDR3 covers 15 residues. The ends were cut back, 0 bases at V and 9 bases at J, with 16 bases in the middle. The DNA of the CDR3 is TGTGCCAGCAGCGTAGATTACCGCCGTGGGGGTGAGCAGTTCTTC. It is translated as CASSVDYRRGGEQFF.